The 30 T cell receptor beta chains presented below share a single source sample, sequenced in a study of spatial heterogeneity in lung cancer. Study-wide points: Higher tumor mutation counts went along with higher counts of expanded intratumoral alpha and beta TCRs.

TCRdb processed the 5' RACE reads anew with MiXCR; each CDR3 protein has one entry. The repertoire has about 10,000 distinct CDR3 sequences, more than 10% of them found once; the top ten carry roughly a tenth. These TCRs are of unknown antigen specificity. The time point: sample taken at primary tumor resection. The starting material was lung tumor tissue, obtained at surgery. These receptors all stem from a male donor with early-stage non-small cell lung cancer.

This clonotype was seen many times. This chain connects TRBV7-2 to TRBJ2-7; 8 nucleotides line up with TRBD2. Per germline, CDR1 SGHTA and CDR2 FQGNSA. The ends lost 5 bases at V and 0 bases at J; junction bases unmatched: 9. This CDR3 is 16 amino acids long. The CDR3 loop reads CASSPSGAGASYEQYF. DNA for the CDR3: TGTGCCAGCAGCCCGTCGGGAGCGGGAGCCTCCTACGAGCAGTACTTC.

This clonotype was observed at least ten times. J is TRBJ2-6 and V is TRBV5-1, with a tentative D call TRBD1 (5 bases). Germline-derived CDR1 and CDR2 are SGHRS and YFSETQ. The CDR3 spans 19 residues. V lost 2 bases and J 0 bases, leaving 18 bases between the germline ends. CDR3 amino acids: CASSLRGQVLSSGANVLTF. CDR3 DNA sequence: TGCGCCAGCAGCTTACGAGGACAAGTTTTAAGCTCTGGGGCCAACGTCCTGACTTTC.

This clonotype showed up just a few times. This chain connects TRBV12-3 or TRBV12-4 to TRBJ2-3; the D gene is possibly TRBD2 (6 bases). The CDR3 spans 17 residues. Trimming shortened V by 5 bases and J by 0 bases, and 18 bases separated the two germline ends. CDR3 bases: TGTGCCAGCAGTCCCCTTGGTGGACTATCTAGCACAGATACGCAGTATTTT. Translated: CASSPLGGLSSTDTQYF.

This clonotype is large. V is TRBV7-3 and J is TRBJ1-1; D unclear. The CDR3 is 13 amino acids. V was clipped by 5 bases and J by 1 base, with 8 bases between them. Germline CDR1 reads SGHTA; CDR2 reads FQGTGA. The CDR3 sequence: CASSTQENTEAFF. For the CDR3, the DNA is TGTGCCAGCAGCACACAAGAGAACACTGAAGCTTTCTTT.

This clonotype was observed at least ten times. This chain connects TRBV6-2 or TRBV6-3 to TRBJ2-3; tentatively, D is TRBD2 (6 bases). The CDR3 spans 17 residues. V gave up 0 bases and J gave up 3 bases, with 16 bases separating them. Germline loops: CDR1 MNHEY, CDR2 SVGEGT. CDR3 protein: CASSYSLKHRGTDTQYF. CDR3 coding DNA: TGTGCCAGCAGTTACTCTCTAAAACACCGGGGGACAGATACGCAGTATTTT.

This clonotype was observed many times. DNA of the CDR3: TGCAGCTGCAGGTCTGACGGGGAGCTGTTTTTT. It codes for CSCRSDGELFF. V gene TRBV29-1 combines with J gene TRBJ2-2; D remains ambiguous. This CDR3 is built from 11 residues. Per the germline V gene, CDR1 is SQVTM and CDR2 is ANQGSEA. The ends were cut back, 8 bases at V and 7 bases at J, with 11 bases in the middle.

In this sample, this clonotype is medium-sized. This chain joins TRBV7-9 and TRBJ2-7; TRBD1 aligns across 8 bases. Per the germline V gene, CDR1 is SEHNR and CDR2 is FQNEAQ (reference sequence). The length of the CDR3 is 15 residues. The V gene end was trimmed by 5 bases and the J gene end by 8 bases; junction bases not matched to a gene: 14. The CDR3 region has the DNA TGTGCCAGCAGCCTGGCCGAGGCAGGGGGCCGCAAGCAGTACTTC. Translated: CASSLAEAGGRKQYF.

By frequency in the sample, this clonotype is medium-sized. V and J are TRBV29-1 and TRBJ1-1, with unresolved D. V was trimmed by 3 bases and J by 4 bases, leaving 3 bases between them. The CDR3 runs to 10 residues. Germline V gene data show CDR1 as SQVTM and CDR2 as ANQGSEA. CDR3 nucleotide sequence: TGCAGCGTTGACCGCACTGAAGCTTTCTTT. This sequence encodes CSVDRTEAFF.

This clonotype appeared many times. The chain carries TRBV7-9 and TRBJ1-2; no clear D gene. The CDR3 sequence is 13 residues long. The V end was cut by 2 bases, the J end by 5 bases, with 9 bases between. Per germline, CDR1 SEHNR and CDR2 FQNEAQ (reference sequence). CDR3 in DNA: TGTGCCAGCAGCTTACCTGAAGGATATGGCTACACCTTC. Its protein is CASSLPEGYGYTF.

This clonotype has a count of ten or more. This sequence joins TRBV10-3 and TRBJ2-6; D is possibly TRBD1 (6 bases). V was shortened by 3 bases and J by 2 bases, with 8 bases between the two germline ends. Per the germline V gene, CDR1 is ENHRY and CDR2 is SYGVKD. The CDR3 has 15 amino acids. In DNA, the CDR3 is TGTGCCATCAGTGAAAGGGGGACTGGGGCCAACGTCCTGACTTTC. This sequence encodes CAISERGTGANVLTF.

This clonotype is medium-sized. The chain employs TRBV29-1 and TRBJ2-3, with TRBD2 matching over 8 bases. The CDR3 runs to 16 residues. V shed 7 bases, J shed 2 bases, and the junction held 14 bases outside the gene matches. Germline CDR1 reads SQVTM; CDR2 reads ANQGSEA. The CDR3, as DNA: TGCAGCGCCACCGGATCTGTTAGCGGGATCACAGATACGCAGTATTTT. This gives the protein CSATGSVSGITDTQYF.

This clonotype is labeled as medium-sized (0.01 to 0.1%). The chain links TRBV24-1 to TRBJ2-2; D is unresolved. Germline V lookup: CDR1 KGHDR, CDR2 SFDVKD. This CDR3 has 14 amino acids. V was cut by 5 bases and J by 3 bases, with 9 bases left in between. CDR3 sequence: CATSVGGHTGELFF. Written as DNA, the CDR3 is TGTGCCACCAGTGTCGGTGGGCACACCGGGGAGCTGTTTTTT.

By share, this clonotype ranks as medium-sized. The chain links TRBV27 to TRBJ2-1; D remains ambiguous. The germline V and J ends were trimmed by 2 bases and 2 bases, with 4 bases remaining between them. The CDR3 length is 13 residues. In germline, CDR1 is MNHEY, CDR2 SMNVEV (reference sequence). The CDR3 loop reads CASSLRAYNEQFF. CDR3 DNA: TGTGCCAGCAGTTTAAGAGCCTACAATGAGCAGTTCTTC.

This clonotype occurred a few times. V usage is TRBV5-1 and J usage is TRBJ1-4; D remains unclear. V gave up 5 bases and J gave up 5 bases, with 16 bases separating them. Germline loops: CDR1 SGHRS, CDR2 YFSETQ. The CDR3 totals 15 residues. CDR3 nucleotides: TGCGCCAGCAGTTTAACCGGGCCTTCGAATGAAAAACTGTTTTTT. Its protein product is CASSLTGPSNEKLFF. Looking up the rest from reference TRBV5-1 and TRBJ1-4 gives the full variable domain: KAGVTQTPRYLIKTRGQQVTLSCSPISGHRSVSWYQQTPGQGLQFLFEYFSETQRNKGNFPGRFSGRQFSNSRSEMNVSTLELGDSALYLCASSLTGPSNEKLFFGSGTQLSVL.

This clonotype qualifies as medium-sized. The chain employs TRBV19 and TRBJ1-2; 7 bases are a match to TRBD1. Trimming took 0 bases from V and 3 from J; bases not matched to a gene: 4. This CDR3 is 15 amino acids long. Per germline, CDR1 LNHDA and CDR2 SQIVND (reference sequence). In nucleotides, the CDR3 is TGTGCCAGTAGTATAGACAGGGGGACCTACTATGGCTACACCTTC. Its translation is CASSIDRGTYYGYTF.

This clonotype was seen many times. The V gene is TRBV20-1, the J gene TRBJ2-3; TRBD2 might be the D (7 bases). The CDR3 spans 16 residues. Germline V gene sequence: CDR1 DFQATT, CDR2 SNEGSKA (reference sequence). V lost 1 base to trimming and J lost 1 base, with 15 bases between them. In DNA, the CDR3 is TGCAGTGCTAGAGGGGGGGCTAGCGGACGCACAGATACGCAGTATTTT. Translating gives CSARGGASGRTDTQYF.

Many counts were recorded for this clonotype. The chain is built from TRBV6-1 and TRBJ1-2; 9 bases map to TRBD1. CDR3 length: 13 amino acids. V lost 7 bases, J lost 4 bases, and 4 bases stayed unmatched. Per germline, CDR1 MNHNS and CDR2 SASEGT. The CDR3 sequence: CASNPTGGYGYTF. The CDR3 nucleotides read TGTGCCAGCAATCCGACAGGGGGCTATGGCTACACCTTC.

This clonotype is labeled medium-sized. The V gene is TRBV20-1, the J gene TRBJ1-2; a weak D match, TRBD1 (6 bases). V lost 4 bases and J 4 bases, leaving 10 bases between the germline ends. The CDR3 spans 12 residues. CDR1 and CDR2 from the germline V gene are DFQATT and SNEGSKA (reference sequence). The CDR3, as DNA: TGCAGTGCTATACAGGACAGCTATGGCTACACCTTC. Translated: CSAIQDSYGYTF.

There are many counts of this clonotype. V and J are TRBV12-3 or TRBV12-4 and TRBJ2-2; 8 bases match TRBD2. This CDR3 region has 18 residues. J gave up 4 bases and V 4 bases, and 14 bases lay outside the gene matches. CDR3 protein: CASSSFSGLAVSTGELFF. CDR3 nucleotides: TGTGCCAGCAGTTCATTTTCCGGACTAGCAGTTAGCACCGGGGAGCTGTTTTTT.

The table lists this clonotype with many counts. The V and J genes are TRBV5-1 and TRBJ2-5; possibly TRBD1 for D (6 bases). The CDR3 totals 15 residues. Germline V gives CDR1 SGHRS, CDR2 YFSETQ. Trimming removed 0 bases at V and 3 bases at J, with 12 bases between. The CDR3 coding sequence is TGCGCCAGCAGCTTGGGGTCGACAGGAAAAGAGACCCAGTACTTC. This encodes CASSLGSTGKETQYF. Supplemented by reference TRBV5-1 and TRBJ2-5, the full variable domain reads KAGVTQTPRYLIKTRGQQVTLSCSPISGHRSVSWYQQTPGQGLQFLFEYFSETQRNKGNFPGRFSGRQFSNSRSEMNVSTLELGDSALYLCASSLGSTGKETQYFGPGTRLLVL.

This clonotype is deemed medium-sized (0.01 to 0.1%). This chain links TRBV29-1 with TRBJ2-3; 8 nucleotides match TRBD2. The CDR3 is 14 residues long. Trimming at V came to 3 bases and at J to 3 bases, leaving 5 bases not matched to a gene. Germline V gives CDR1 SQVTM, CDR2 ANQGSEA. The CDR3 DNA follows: TGCAGCGTTGAGCTGTCTAGCGGGACAGATACGCAGTATTTT. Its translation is CSVELSSGTDTQYF.

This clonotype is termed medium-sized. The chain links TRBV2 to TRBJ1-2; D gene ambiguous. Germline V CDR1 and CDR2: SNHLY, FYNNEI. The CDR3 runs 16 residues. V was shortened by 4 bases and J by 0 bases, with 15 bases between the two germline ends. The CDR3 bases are TGTGCCAGCAGTGGATTTTCTCTGGTCCCTAACTATGGCTACACCTTC. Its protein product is CASSGFSLVPNYGYTF.

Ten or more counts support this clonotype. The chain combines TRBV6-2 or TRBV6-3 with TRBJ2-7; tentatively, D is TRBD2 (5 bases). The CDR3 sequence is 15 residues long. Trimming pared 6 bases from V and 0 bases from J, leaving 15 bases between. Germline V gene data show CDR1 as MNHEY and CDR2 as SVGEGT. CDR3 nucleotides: TGTGCCAGCAGACATCTGGACTCGGTCTCCTACGAGCAGTACTTC. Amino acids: CASRHLDSVSYEQYF.

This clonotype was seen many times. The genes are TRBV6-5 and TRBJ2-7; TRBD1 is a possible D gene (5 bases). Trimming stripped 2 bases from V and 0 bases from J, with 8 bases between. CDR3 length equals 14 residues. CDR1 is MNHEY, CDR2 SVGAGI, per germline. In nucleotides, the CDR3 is TGTGCCAGCAGTTACCGACAGAGCTCCTACGAGCAGTACTTC. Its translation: CASSYRQSSYEQYF.

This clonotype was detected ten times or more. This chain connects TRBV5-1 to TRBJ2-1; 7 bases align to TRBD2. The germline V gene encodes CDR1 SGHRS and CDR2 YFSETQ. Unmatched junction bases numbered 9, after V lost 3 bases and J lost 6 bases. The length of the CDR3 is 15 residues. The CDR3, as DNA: TGCGCCAGCAGCTCCGGGACTATTTGGGTCAATGAGCAGTTCTTC. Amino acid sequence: CASSSGTIWVNEQFF.

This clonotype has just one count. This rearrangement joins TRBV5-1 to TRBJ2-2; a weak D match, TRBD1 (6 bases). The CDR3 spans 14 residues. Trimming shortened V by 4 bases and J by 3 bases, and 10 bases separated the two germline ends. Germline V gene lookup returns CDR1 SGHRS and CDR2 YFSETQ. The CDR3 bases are TGCGCCAGCAGCCCCAGACAGGACACCGGGGAGCTGTTTTTT. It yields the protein CASSPRQDTGELFF. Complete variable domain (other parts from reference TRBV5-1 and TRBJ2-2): KAGVTQTPRYLIKTRGQQVTLSCSPISGHRSVSWYQQTPGQGLQFLFEYFSETQRNKGNFPGRFSGRQFSNSRSEMNVSTLELGDSALYLCASSPRQDTGELFFGEGSRLTVL.

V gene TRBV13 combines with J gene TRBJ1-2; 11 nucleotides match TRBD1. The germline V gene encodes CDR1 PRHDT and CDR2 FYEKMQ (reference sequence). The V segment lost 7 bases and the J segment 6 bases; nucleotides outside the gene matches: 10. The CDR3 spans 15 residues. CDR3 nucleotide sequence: TGTGCCAGCAAGCCTTTAGGACAGGGGGCGAATGGCTACACCTTC. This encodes CASKPLGQGANGYTF.

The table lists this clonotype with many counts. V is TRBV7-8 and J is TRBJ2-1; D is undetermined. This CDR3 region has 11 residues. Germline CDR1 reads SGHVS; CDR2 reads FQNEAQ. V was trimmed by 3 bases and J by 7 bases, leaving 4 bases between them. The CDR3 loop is CASSFRNEQFF. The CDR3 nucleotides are TGTGCCAGCAGCTTTAGAAATGAGCAGTTCTTC.

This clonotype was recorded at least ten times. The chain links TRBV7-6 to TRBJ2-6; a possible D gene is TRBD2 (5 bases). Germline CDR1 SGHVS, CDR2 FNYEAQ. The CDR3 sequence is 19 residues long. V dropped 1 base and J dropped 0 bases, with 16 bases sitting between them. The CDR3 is CASSLVAWLESSGANVLTF. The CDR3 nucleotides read TGTGCCAGCAGCTTAGTAGCGTGGTTGGAGAGCTCTGGGGCCAACGTCCTGACTTTC.

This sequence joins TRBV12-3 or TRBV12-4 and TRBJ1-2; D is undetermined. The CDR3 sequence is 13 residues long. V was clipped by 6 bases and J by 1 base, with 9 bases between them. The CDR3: CASSPAHNYGYTF. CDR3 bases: TGTGCCAGCAGCCCCGCCCATAACTATGGCTACACCTTC.